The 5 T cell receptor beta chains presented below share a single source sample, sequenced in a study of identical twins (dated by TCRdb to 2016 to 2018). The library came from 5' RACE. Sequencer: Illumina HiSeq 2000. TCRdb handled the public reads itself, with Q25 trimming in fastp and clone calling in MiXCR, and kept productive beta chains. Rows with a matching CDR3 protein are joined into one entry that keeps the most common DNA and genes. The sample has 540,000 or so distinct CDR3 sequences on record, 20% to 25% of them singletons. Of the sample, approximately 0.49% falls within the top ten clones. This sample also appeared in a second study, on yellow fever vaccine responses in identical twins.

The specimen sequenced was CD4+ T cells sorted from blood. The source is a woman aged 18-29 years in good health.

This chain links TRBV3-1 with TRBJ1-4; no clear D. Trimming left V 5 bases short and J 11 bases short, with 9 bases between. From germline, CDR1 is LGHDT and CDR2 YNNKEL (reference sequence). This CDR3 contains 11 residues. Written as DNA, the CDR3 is TGTGCCAGCAGCACGAATGGTAAACTGTTTTTT. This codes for CASSTNGKLFF.

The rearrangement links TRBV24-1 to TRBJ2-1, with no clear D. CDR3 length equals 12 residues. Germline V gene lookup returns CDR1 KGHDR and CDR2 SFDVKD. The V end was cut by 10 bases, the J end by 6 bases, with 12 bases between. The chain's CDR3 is CATAVQTNEQFF. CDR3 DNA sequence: TGTGCCACGGCGGTGCAGACCAATGAGCAGTTCTTC.

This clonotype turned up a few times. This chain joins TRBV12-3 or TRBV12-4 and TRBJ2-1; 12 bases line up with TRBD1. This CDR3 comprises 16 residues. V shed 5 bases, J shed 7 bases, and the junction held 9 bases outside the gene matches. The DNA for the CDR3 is TGTGCCAGCAGTCTAGGGGGACAGGGGGCTAAGAATGAGCAGTTCTTC. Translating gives CASSLGGQGAKNEQFF.

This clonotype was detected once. The CDR3 loop is CASSYSGQYNEQFF. The DNA for the CDR3 is TGTGCCAGCAGTTATTCGGGACAGTACAATGAGCAGTTCTTC. The chain carries TRBV6-5 and TRBJ2-1; 7 positions match TRBD1. This CDR3 spans 14 amino acids. Germline-derived CDR1 and CDR2 are MNHEY and SVGAGI. Losses at the gene ends were 3 bases for V and 4 bases for J; bases not matched to a gene: 3.

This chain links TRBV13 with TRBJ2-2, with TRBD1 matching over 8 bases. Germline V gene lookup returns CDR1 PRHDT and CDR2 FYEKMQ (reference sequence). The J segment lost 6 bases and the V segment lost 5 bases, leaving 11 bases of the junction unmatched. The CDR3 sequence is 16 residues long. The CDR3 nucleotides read TGTGCCAGCAGCCCCAGGGGGCATCCGACATCCGGGGAGCTGTTTTTT. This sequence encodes CASSPRGHPTSGELFF.